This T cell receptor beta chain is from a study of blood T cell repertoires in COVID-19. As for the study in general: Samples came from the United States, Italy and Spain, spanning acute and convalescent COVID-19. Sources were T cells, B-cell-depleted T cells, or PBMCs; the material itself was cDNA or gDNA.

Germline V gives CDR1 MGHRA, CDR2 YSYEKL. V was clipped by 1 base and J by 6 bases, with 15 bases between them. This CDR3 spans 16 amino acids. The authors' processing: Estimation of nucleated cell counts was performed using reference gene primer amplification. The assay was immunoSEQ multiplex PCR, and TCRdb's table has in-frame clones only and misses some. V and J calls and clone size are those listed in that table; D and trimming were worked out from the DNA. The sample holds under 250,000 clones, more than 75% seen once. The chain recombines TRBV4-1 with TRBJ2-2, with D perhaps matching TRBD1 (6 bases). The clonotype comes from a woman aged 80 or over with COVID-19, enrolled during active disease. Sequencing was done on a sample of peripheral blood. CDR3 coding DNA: TGCGCCAGCAGCCAAGGTGGGACACAGGGAGCCGGGGAGCTGTTTTTT. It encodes CASSQGGTQGAGELFF.